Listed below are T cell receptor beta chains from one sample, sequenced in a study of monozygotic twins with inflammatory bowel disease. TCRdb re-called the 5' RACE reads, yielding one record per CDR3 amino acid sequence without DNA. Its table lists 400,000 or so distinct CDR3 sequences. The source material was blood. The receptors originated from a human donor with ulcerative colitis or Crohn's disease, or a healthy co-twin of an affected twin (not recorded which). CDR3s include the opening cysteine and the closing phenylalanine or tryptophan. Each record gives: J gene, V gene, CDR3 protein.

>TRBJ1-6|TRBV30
CAARAGPNSPLHF
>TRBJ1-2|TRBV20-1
CSARDQGADYGYTF
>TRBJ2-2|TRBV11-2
CASSSGTSPGELFF
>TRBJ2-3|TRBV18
CASQGQGRTDTQYF
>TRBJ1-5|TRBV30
CAWSLGGPQHF
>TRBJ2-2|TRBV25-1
CASSEYFSAGVFTGELFF
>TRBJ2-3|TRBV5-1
CASSLNSPSTDTQYF
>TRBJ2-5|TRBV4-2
CASSQGQGGGAGETQYF
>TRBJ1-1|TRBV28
CASSFDSLQMNTEAFF
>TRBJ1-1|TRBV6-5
CASSYSAGGNGNTEAFF
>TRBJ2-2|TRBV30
CAWRSLPKNTGELFF
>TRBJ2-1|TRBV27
CASSSQRGGLHEQFF
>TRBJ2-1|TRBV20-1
CSAFPGLAGYEQFF
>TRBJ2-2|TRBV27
CACSLMTGGTGELFF
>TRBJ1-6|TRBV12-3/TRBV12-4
CASSFSGVRGSPLHF
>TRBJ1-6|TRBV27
CASSLGHSPLHF
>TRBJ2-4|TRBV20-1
CSARKGEMAKNIQYF
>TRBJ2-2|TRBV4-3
CASSQVVVTGELFF
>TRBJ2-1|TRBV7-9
CASSFGTRNEQFF
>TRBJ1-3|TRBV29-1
CSVERLENTIYF